This TCR beta chain was recovered during a study of T cell repertoires in cytomegalovirus infection. Study as a whole: Public TCR beta signatures marked donors with CMV infection and the matching HLA.

This CDR3 is built from 17 residues. Trimming stripped 5 bases from V and 3 bases from J, with 19 bases between. Looked up from germline, CDR1 is SGHAT and CDR2 is FQNNGV. Study-wide findings and caveats: HLA-C-restricted CMV-specific TCR beta clonotypes were dominant in the ex vivo response. Cumulated frequencies of public TCR beta families served to identify carriers of CMV plus the relevant HLA.

This clonotype was detected only a few times. Antigen unknown. TCRdb re-called the reads through MiXCR, storing one row per CDR3 protein. The sample shows about 320,000 distinct CDR3 sequences, 9.5% of them seen only once. This chain uses TRBV11-2 with TRBJ1-4; possibly TRBD1 for D (6 bases). This TCR derives from a human donor in good health (CMV status not recorded). Some clones in this sample may be carry-over from other donors' samples. Sequencing used PBMCs. The CDR3 protein is CASSRWPRGASNEKLFF. DNA of the CDR3: TGTGCCAGCAGCCGATGGCCTCGGGGGGCATCTAATGAAAAACTGTTTTTT.